The clone carrying this TCR beta chain has ten or more counts. Its antigen is still unknown. These data belong to a study of regulatory T cells in long-lasting Graves disease. Points from the study as a whole: Possibly, accuracy suffered from the small sample size. For persistent Graves' patients, TCR diversity was lower than for newly diagnosed ones.

Sequencing libraries for TCR beta were prepared with iRepertoire HTBI primers and Arm-PCR of CDR3 regions. Each CDR3 protein is one row after TCRdb ran MiXCR on the multiplex PCR reads. The repertoire holds 350,000 to 450,000 distinct CDR3 sequences, with about 23% as singletons. The sample's time point: persistent/refractory GD, antithyroid drugs over 5 years with positive TRAb. From PBMCs, RNA was extracted and then used to make the TCR library. V was pared by 7 bases and J by 7 bases, with 13 bases of the junction left unmatched. Germline CDR1 reads MDHEN; CDR2 reads SYDVKM. CDR3 length: 16 amino acids.

The receptor was isolated from a woman aged 40 to 55 with Graves disease. Here the sequenced sample was peripheral blood mononuclear cells (PBMCs), taken when the disease was refractory, from a patient treated with antithyroid drugs. The rearrangement links TRBV28 to TRBJ1-5, with 10 positions matching TRBD1. The DNA of the CDR3 is TGTGCCAGCAACCCCATCGGGACAGGGGTTGGGCAGCCCCAGCATTTT. This codes for CASNPIGTGVGQPQHF. Combining the CDR3 with reference TRBV28 and TRBJ1-5 gives the whole variable domain DVKVTQSSRYLVKRTGEKVFLECVQDMDHENMFWYRQDPGLGLRLIYFSYDVKMKEKGDIPEGYSVSREKKERFSLILESASTNQTSMYLCASNPIGTGVGQPQHFGDGTRLSIL.